The entry below gives a single T cell receptor (beta chain) sequence along with its context. The data are from a study of T cell changes during pregnancy in multiple sclerosis. V gave up 7 bases and J gave up 7 bases, with 10 bases separating them. CDR1 is SGHAT and CDR2 is FQNNGV in the germline V gene. The CDR3 runs 12 residues. Profiled with immunoSEQ multiplex PCR; TCRdb holds only in-frame clones, not every one. There are 25,000 to 35,000 clones in the sample; roughly 87% occur only once, and approximately 7.2% lies in the top ten. Sequenced material: CD8+ T cells from peripheral blood mononuclear cells, taken in the second trimester of pregnancy. The rearrangement uses TRBV11-2 and TRBJ2-2; TRBD2 is a possible D gene (6 bases). The TCR comes from a female donor with multiple sclerosis, enrolled in a pregnancy study. The CDR3 reads CASTSRGGELFF. CDR3 sequence (DNA): TGTGCCAGCACCTCGCGGGGCGGGGAGCTGTTTTTT.